This T cell receptor (beta chain) was documented in a study of T cell responses to AZD1222 COVID-19 vaccine. The study's findings and limits: A mostly white British donor set with more females was recruited, and clonal diversity was possibly underestimated. A reported finding is that nearly half of spike-specific TCRs target unmutated variant regions. All repertoire sampling was performed exclusively after the peak T cell response.

Concerning this clone itself: Its antigen is undetermined.

Only in-frame clones appear in the TCRdb table, and some are missing; sequencing was by immunoSEQ multiplex PCR. The sample yields some 64,000 clones, 80% to 95% seen once. V lost 4 bases, J lost 6 bases, and 11 bases lay in between. This CDR3 is built from 13 residues. Germline V lookup: CDR1 SGHDT, CDR2 YYEEEE. This TCR was recovered from an adult who received the MenACWY meningococcal vaccine as a control. The specimen was peripheral blood, collected 28 days after the second dose of the MenACWY control vaccine. The rearrangement uses TRBV5-6 and TRBJ2-1; D not certain. CDR3 nucleotide sequence: TGTGCCAGCAGCCCTCAGACTTCCAATGAGCAGTTCTTC. Its protein is CASSPQTSNEQFF.